This T cell receptor beta chain was captured in a study of T-cell reconstitution after alpha-beta-depleted transplantation in children. From germline, CDR1 is LGHNA and CDR2 YSLEER. CDR3 length: 17 residues. V lost 0 bases to trimming and J lost 7 bases, with 22 bases between them. Unique molecular identifiers were built into the TCRbeta library. MiXCR, run by TCRdb on the PCR reads, gives a single entry per CDR3 protein. The sample carries about 400,000 distinct CDR3 sequences, about a fifth recorded once. The chain uses TRBV4-3 and TRBJ2-7; the D call may be TRBD1 or TRBD2 (6 bases each). The clonotype was recovered from a human donor who donated a stem cell graft to a child with acute myeloid leukemia. Sequencing used PBMCs from the stem cell graft donor, obtained from the stem cell graft. CDR3 nucleotides: TGCGCCAGCAGCCAAGATGCGTTGGGGCAGCAAGGGGGGGAGCAGTACTTC. This gives the protein CASSQDALGQQGGEQYF.